The next 7 T cell receptor beta chains were all read from a single sample in a study of cytomegalovirus exposure and HLA in healthy donors. The PCR contained 60 Vbeta and 13 Jbeta primers. Data came from immunoSEQ multiplex PCR; TCRdb stores just in-frame clones and leaves some out. The table shows 90,000 to 110,000 clones, with roughly 13% occurring only once. Specimen: PBMCs. Source of these receptors: a man aged 35 to 55 in good health and CMV-seropositive.

This clone has only a few counts. The chain recombines TRBV6-6 with TRBJ1-4; 7 bases are shared with TRBD1. V lost 5 bases and J lost 3; bases outside the gene matches: 6. In germline, CDR1 is MNHNY, CDR2 SVGAGI (reference sequence). This CDR3 region has 15 residues. Here the CDR3 reads CASSSTGEANEKLFF. DNA of the CDR3: TGTGCCAGCAGTAGTACAGGGGAGGCTAATGAAAAACTGTTTTTT.

The chain carries TRBV27 and TRBJ2-2; a possible D gene is TRBD2 (6 bases). The germline gives CDR1 MNHEY, CDR2 SMNVEV (reference sequence). The CDR3 is 13 amino acids. Trimming left V 3 bases short and J 5 bases short, with 7 bases between. The CDR3 DNA follows: TGTGCCAGCAGTTTCCGGGGGACCGGGGAGCTGTTTTTT. Protein product: CASSFRGTGELFF.

This chain uses TRBV4-1 with TRBJ2-1; 9 nucleotides line up with TRBD2. From germline, CDR1 is MGHRA and CDR2 YSYEKL. There are 16 residues in the CDR3. V was clipped by 1 base and J by 7 bases; unmatched bases: 8. Written as DNA, the CDR3 is TGCGCCAGCAGCCAAGGAGGCGGGAGGGCCAGGAATGAGCAGTTCTTC. Protein: CASSQGGGRARNEQFF.

This chain connects TRBV6-6 to TRBJ2-3, with TRBD2 matching over 12 bases. This CDR3 has 16 amino acids. Germline V CDR1 and CDR2: MNHNY, SVGAGI (reference sequence). The ends lost 5 bases at V and 6 bases at J; junction bases unmatched: 9. DNA of the CDR3: TGTGCCAGCAGTACCGGACTAGCGGGGCTGGGGGATACGCAGTATTTT. Translated: CASSTGLAGLGDTQYF.

This clone was seen only a few times. V gene TRBV11-2 combines with J gene TRBJ2-7; TRBD1 might be the D (5 bases). The CDR3 spans 16 residues. V gave up 0 bases and J gave up 4 bases, with 16 bases separating them. Germline CDR1 reads SGHAT; CDR2 reads FQNNGV. CDR3 nucleotide sequence: TGTGCCAGCAGCTTAGATGGAAGCGACAGACATTACGAGCAGTACTTC. It encodes CASSLDGSDRHYEQYF.

The rearrangement uses TRBV5-1 and TRBJ1-2; tentative D call: TRBD1 (6 bases). Trimming removed 4 bases at V and 5 bases at J, with 21 bases between. This CDR3 is 16 amino acids long. Germline V gives CDR1 SGHRS, CDR2 YFSETQ. The CDR3 nucleotides are TGCGCCAGCAGCCCGGGCAGGGCGGGGGGGCTATATGGCTACACCTTC. As protein: CASSPGRAGGLYGYTF.

In this sample, this clone turned up a few times. This chain links TRBV5-4 with TRBJ1-2, with 7 positions matching TRBD1. V shed 4 bases, J shed 3 bases, and the junction held 9 bases outside the gene matches. The CDR3 is 15 amino acids. Germline-derived CDR1 and CDR2 are SGHNT and YYREEE (reference sequence). CDR3 amino acids: CASSRTGGPDYGYTF. CDR3 bases: TGTGCCAGCAGCAGGACAGGCGGCCCGGACTATGGCTACACCTTC.